Below, 20 T cell receptor beta chains from the same sample are listed, as sequenced in a study of vaccination effects on CD4 cells after COVID-19. Repertoires were generated with immunoSEQ multiplex PCR, while TCRdb's copy carries only in-frame clones and drops some. This table holds about 24,000 clones, around three quarters found once. For these receptors, no antigen is known. Before any sequencing was done, the ViraFEST assay used viral peptide pools to expand antigen-specific CD4+ T cells. Scientists isolated CD4+ T cells after an approximately 9-day culture period ended. Having tested negative for nucleocapsid antibodies, the vaccine recipients showed no prior SARS-CoV-2 infection. Sequenced material: CD4+ T cells from PBMCs cultured with HCoV-NL63 spike peptides, taken before COVID-19 vaccination. The receptors were gathered from a human donor who received a COVID-19 vaccine.

The chain recombines TRBV6-4 with TRBJ1-1; D call uncertain. Germline V gives CDR1 MRHNA, CDR2 SNTAGT. V was shortened by 6 bases and J by 4 bases, with 12 bases between the two germline ends. The CDR3 covers 13 residues. The CDR3 bases are TGTGCCAGCAGCTTGCAGTCAGGCACTGAAGCTTTCTTT. It yields the protein CASSLQSGTEAFF.

The gene calls are TRBV9 and TRBJ1-3; maybe TRBD1 (5 bases). Per the germline V gene, CDR1 is SGDLS and CDR2 is YYNGEE. The V and J ends lost 0 bases and 4 bases respectively, with 17 bases between them. The CDR3 loop spans 17 amino acids. This CDR3 is CASSVGPQGSQGNTIYF. The CDR3 DNA reads as TGTGCCAGCAGCGTAGGCCCCCAGGGCTCCCAGGGAAACACCATATATTTT.

The chain links TRBV28 to TRBJ1-2, with 7 bases lining up with TRBD1. The CDR3 is made up of 15 amino acids. CDR1 and CDR2 (germline): MDHEN, SYDVKM. J gave up 0 bases and V 7 bases, and 8 bases lay outside the gene matches. DNA for the CDR3: TGTGCCAGCACCCAGGGGGTTGTGGCTAACTATGGCTACACCTTC. Amino acid sequence: CASTQGVVANYGYTF.

This rearrangement joins TRBV16 to TRBJ2-7; 7 nucleotides match TRBD2. J lost 3 bases, V lost 1 base, and 6 bases had no gene match. CDR3 length equals 15 residues. Germline-derived CDR1 and CDR2 are KGHSY and FQNENV. CDR3: CASSQFAGVDYEQYF. CDR3 coding DNA: TGTGCCAGCAGCCAATTCGCGGGAGTCGACTACGAGCAGTACTTC.

The chain employs TRBV11-2 and TRBJ2-1, with 8 bases matching TRBD2. Looked up from germline, CDR1 is SGHAT and CDR2 is FQNNGV. This CDR3 spans 16 amino acids. The trim removed 5 bases at V and 7 bases at J, leaving 13 bases unmatched. For the CDR3, the DNA is TGTGCCAGCAGCGAAGTAAGCGGGAGAATCTCGAATGAGCAGTTCTTC. Amino acids: CASSEVSGRISNEQFF.

The chain employs TRBV6-5 and TRBJ1-2; D gene ambiguous. This CDR3 is 13 amino acids long. In germline, CDR1 is MNHEY, CDR2 SVGAGI. V shed 7 bases and J shed 2 bases, with 11 bases lying between them. CDR3 sequence (DNA): TGTGCCAGCATCACAGATCACAACTATGGCTACACCTTC. Translation gives CASITDHNYGYTF.

This chain links TRBV4-1 with TRBJ1-4; tentatively, D is TRBD1 (6 bases). V shed 1 base and J shed 7 bases, with 16 bases lying between them. Germline CDR1 is MGHRA and CDR2 is YSYEKL. CDR3 length: 16 amino acids. The DNA of the CDR3 is TGCGCCAGCAGCCAAGTCCTACAGGGTTACTCTGAAAAACTGTTTTTT. Encoded protein: CASSQVLQGYSEKLFF.

The V gene is TRBV10-1, the J gene TRBJ2-3; 7 nucleotides agree with TRBD2. V was clipped by 0 bases and J by 0 bases; unmatched bases: 6. The CDR3 spans 17 residues. Germline V gives CDR1 WNHNN, CDR2 SYGVQD (reference sequence). CDR3 nucleotide sequence: TGCGCCAGCAGTGAGTCGAGCCATAGCGGGAGCACAGATACGCAGTATTTT. Translating gives CASSESSHSGSTDTQYF.

This clone was counted between two and nine times. V usage is TRBV6-1 and J usage is TRBJ1-3; D gene ambiguous. The length of the CDR3 is 16 residues. Germline-derived CDR1 and CDR2 are MNHNS and SASEGT. The ends were cut back, 2 bases at V and 3 bases at J, with 14 bases in the middle. CDR3 region: CASSEPGRGGGNTIYF. The CDR3 DNA follows: TGTGCCAGCAGTGAACCCGGGAGAGGTGGTGGAAACACCATATATTTT.

V and J are TRBV11-2 and TRBJ1-6, with D perhaps TRBD1 (5 bases). Trimming pared 6 bases from V and 8 bases from J, leaving 17 bases between. The germline V gene has CDR1 SGHAT and CDR2 FQNNGV. The CDR3 is 15 amino acids. CDR3 residues: CASRPRDPQDSPLHF. DNA of the CDR3: TGTGCCAGCAGACCCCGGGATCCACAGGATTCACCCCTCCACTTT.

The rearrangement uses TRBV5-1 and TRBJ1-1; 7 nucleotides align to TRBD1. The CDR3 runs 14 residues. The germline V gene has CDR1 SGHRS and CDR2 YFSETQ. V trimming: 4 bases; J trimming: 4 bases; junction bases outside the gene matches: 7. The CDR3 here is CASSGPGTVTEAFF. The CDR3 DNA reads as TGCGCCAGCAGCGGTCCCGGGACAGTCACTGAAGCTTTCTTT.

The chain couples TRBV3-1 (or the pseudogene TRBV3-2) to TRBJ2-1; possible D gene TRBD1, 6 bases. Germline lookup yields CDR1 LGHDT and CDR2 YNNKEL (reference sequence). The CDR3 is 15 residues long. The V end was cut by 4 bases, the J end by 4 bases, with 14 bases between. For the CDR3, the DNA is TGTGCCAGCAGCCCGGACAGTAATACGTACAATGAGCAGTTCTTC. Amino acids: CASSPDSNTYNEQFF.

Only a few counts were recorded for this clone. This chain connects TRBV15 to TRBJ1-5; D not resolved. V dropped 0 bases and J dropped 5 bases, with 14 bases sitting between them. The CDR3 has 16 residues. Germline V gene lookup returns CDR1 LNHNV and CDR2 YYDKDF (reference sequence). The CDR3 DNA sequence: TGTGCCACCAGCAGAGATTTGGGTCGGCGGTATCAGCCCCAGCATTTT. It is translated as CATSRDLGRRYQPQHF.

This clone was observed a few times. The chain employs TRBV4-2 and TRBJ1-2; no clear D. The V gene's germline CDR1 is LGHNA and CDR2 YNFKEQ. The CDR3 is 14 residues long. Trimming cost V 1 base and J 3 bases, with 9 bases left between them. CDR3 region: CASSQVKGDYGYTF. The CDR3 DNA sequence: TGTGCCAGCAGCCAAGTCAAGGGTGACTATGGCTACACCTTC.

The sample holds a few counts of this clone. The gene calls are TRBV7-9 and TRBJ2-1; D may be TRBD1 (6 bases). The CDR3 is 15 amino acids. Germline assignment: CDR1 SEHNR and CDR2 FQNEAQ (reference sequence). The V end was cut by 5 bases, the J end by 6 bases, with 17 bases between. CDR3 DNA sequence: TGTGCCAGCAGCCAACCGGGACACAGCCTCAATGAGCAGTTCTTC. This codes for CASSQPGHSLNEQFF.

The chain carries TRBV25-1 and TRBJ2-3; 8 bases line up with TRBD2. V shed 1 base and J 0 bases; nucleotides not matched to a gene: 6. CDR1 is MGHDK and CDR2 is SYGVNS in the germline V gene. The CDR3 extends over 17 amino acids. CDR3 amino acids: CASSESPSGGSTDTQYF. The CDR3 DNA sequence: TGTGCCAGCAGTGAATCACCCAGCGGGGGAAGCACAGATACGCAGTATTTT.

This chain links TRBV7-9 with TRBJ2-3; D gene ambiguous. Germline V gives CDR1 SEHNR, CDR2 FQNEAQ (reference sequence). The length of the CDR3 is 16 residues. Between the trimmed V and J ends, which lost 7 bases and 1 base, there was a span of 18 bases. The CDR3 nucleotides read TGTGCCAGCACCTGGCTTTTGACTGGGGGCACAGATACGCAGTATTTT. Its translation is CASTWLLTGGTDTQYF.

The V call is TRBV21-1, the J call TRBJ2-5; no check of the table's D call, TRBD2, against the DNA was made. TRBV21-1 corresponds to a pseudogene. The CDR3 length is 18 residues. The DNA of the CDR3 is TGTGCCAGCAGCAAAGCGGGGCGCGATGGGAGGAGACGAGAGACCCAGTACTTC. Its translation is CASSKAGRDGRRRETQYF.

CDR3 amino acids: CASRQRTGQNTGELFF. The CDR3 nucleotides are TGCGCCAGCAGACAGAGGACAGGGCAAAACACCGGGGAGCTGTTTTTT. V is TRBV5-1 and J is TRBJ2-2; 8 bases map to TRBD1. V lost 5 bases, J lost 2 bases, and 8 bases stayed unmatched. From germline, CDR1 is SGHRS and CDR2 YFSETQ. The CDR3 covers 16 residues.

The chain links TRBV18 to TRBJ2-3; possibly TRBD1 or TRBD2 for D (5 bases each). The V gene lost 2 bases and the J gene lost 0 bases, with 12 bases spanning the gap. The germline CDR1 and CDR2 sequences are KGHSH and LQKENI. This CDR3 comprises 16 residues. CDR3: CASSPNRDPSTDTQYF. CDR3 nucleotide sequence: TGTGCCAGCTCACCAAATCGGGACCCTAGCACAGATACGCAGTATTTT.